Shown below are 11 T cell receptor beta chains from a single sample sequenced in a study of cytomegalovirus exposure and HLA in healthy donors. Use of 60 Vbeta and 13 Jbeta primers characterized the PCR. Profiled with immunoSEQ multiplex PCR; TCRdb holds only in-frame clones, not every one. The table records roughly 36,000 clones, roughly 81% of them present only once. Sequenced: PBMCs. All receptors derive from a man in his thirties or forties in good health and CMV-seronegative.

The chain recombines TRBV2 with TRBJ2-3; maybe TRBD2 (6 bases). The germline V gene encodes CDR1 SNHLY and CDR2 FYNNEI. The CDR3 is made up of 13 amino acids. V was clipped by 8 bases and J by 4 bases, with 13 bases between them. This chain's CDR3 is CASAFSGADTQYF. The DNA of the CDR3 is TGTGCCAGCGCCTTTAGCGGAGCAGATACGCAGTATTTT.

The genes are TRBV27 and TRBJ1-1, with unresolved D. The ends were cut back, 6 bases at V and 5 bases at J, with 13 bases in the middle. The CDR3 is made up of 13 amino acids. Germline V gene sequence: CDR1 MNHEY, CDR2 SMNVEV (reference sequence). This chain's CDR3 is CASSPPRGTEAFF. The CDR3 nucleotides read TGTGCCAGCAGCCCACCCCGGGGAACTGAAGCTTTCTTT.

This rearrangement joins TRBV18 to TRBJ2-7; D may be TRBD2 (6 bases). The V gene's germline CDR1 is KGHSH and CDR2 LQKENI. Trimming pared 5 bases from V and 4 bases from J, leaving 15 bases between. The CDR3 has 14 amino acids. The CDR3 bases are TGTGCCAGCTCATTCGGGGCTAGCGAATACGAGCAGTACTTC. Its protein is CASSFGASEYEQYF.

The chain has TRBV6-1 and TRBJ2-1; 9 nucleotides match TRBD2. CDR3 size: 15 residues. J was trimmed by 5 bases and V by 5 bases; bases with no gene match: 7. CDR1 is MNHNS, CDR2 SASEGT, per germline. The DNA of the CDR3 is TGTGCCAGCAGTCGATTAGCGGGAGTAAACAATGAGCAGTTCTTC. Translating gives CASSRLAGVNNEQFF.

The chain carries TRBV30 and TRBJ1-5; a possible D gene is TRBD1 (5 bases). CDR1 and CDR2 (germline): GTSNPN, SVGIG (reference sequence). CDR3 length: 13 amino acids. With 2 bases removed from V and 4 bases from J, the gap between germline ends came to 9 bases. The CDR3 spells CAWSPDSNQPQHF. CDR3 sequence (DNA): TGTGCCTGGAGTCCAGACAGTAATCAGCCCCAGCATTTT.

This clone was counted only a few times. The chain links TRBV4-2 to TRBJ2-5; possibly TRBD1 for D (6 bases). The CDR3 consists of 17 residues. From germline, CDR1 is LGHNA and CDR2 YNFKEQ. V was cut by 5 bases and J by 5 bases, with 24 bases left in between. The CDR3 region is CASSLGVGGRAGETQYF. CDR3 DNA sequence: TGTGCCAGCAGCTTGGGAGTTGGGGGCAGGGCCGGGGAGACCCAGTACTTC.

This clone was seen a handful of times. This chain joins TRBV27 and TRBJ2-3, with 15 bases matching TRBD2. The V and J ends lost 0 bases and 0 bases, in that order; junction bases with no gene match: 4. The CDR3 runs 19 residues. Germline CDR1 is MNHEY and CDR2 is SMNVEV (reference sequence). DNA for the CDR3: TGTGCCAGCAGTTTATCGGGCGGGACTAGCGGGGGGAGCACAGATACGCAGTATTTT. It encodes CASSLSGGTSGGSTDTQYF.

The chain couples TRBV18 to TRBJ2-7; 7 positions agree with TRBD2. This CDR3 has 15 residues. Trimming cost V 0 bases and J 2 bases; bases outside gene matches: 4. CDR1 and CDR2 (germline): KGHSH, LQKENI. CDR3: CASSPPNSGTYEQYF. Written as DNA, the CDR3 is TGTGCCAGCTCACCACCGAACAGCGGGACCTACGAGCAGTACTTC.

The chain has TRBV5-1 and TRBJ1-4; D not resolved. V lost 0 bases and J lost 0, with 6 bases in between. Germline V gene lookup returns CDR1 SGHRS and CDR2 YFSETQ. The CDR3 sequence is 15 residues long. The CDR3, as DNA: TGCGCCAGCAGCTTGGCCTCTGCAACTAATGAAAAACTGTTTTTT. Protein product: CASSLASATNEKLFF.

The V gene is TRBV2, the J gene TRBJ1-5; D unclear. The CDR3 runs to 14 residues. CDR1 and CDR2 from the germline V gene are SNHLY and FYNNEI. The V gene lost 0 bases and the J gene lost 6 bases, with 9 bases spanning the gap. The CDR3: CASSEAQGSQPQHF. CDR3 sequence (DNA): TGTGCCAGCAGTGAAGCACAAGGGAGTCAGCCCCAGCATTTT.

This chain joins TRBV4-2 and TRBJ2-3; D is ambiguous. Trimming removed 4 bases from V and 2 bases from J, with 10 bases in between. The germline V gene encodes CDR1 LGHNA and CDR2 YNFKEQ. The CDR3 runs to 14 residues. The CDR3 coding sequence is TGTGCCAGCAGCCCCCCAGGTGACACAGATACGCAGTATTTT. Protein sequence: CASSPPGDTDTQYF.